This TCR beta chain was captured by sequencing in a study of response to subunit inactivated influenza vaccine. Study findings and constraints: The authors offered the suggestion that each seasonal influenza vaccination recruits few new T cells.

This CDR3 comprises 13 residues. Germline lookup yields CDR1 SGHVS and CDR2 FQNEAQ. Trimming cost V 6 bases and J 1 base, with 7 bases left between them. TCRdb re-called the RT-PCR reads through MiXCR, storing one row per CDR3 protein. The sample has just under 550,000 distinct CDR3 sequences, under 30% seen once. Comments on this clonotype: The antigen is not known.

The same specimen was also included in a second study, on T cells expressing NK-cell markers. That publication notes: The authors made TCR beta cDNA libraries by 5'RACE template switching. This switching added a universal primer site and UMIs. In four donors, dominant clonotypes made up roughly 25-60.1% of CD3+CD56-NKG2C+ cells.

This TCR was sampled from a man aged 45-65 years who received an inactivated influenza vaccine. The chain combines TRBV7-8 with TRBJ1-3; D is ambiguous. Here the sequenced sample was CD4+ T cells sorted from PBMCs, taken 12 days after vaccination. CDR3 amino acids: CASRPHSGNTIYF. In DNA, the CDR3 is TGTGCCAGCAGGCCCCATTCTGGAAACACCATATATTTT. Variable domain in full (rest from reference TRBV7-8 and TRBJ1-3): GAGVSQSPRYKVAKRGQDVALRCDPISGHVSLFWYQQALGQGPEFLTYFQNEAQLDKSGLPSDRFFAERPEGSVSTLKIQRTQQEDSAVYLCASRPHSGNTIYFGEGSWLTVV.